The present T cell receptor beta chain was sequenced within a study of graft-versus-host responses after intestinal transplantation. The overall study: Each recipient received a multivisceral, liver-intestinal, or isolated intestinal graft. Tacrolimus and steroids were given for around 3 years to all recipients after anti-thymocyte globulin induction.

General observations from the study: GvH clones were found in recipient marrow; some appeared first in ileum or blood.

Note on this clone: What it binds is not known.

Libraries were prepared by immunoSEQ multiplex PCR; TCRdb keeps only in-frame clonotypes and omits some of them. Among 40,000 to 45,000 clones, roughly nine tenths were seen once, and the ten largest hold approximately 2.3%. Germline V gene data show CDR1 as SNHLY and CDR2 as FYNNEI. With 6 bases removed from V and 3 bases from J, the gap between germline ends came to 14 bases. The length of the CDR3 is 15 residues. The genes are TRBV2 and TRBJ2-2; tentative D call: TRBD2 (6 bases). The TCR comes from a human patient who received an intestinal transplant, so some T cells may come from the graft donor. Sequenced material: PBMCs, taken 300 to 320 days after intestinal transplant. The CDR3 protein is CASRGGRGDTGELFF. The CDR3 nucleotides are TGTGCCAGCAGAGGAGGGCGCGGGGACACCGGGGAGCTGTTTTTT.